This is a list of T cell receptor beta chains from one sample in a study of blood T cell repertoires in COVID-19. Only in-frame clones appear in the TCRdb table, and some are missing; sequencing was by immunoSEQ multiplex PCR. The table lists 300,000 to 400,000 clones, 88% of them singletons. The sequenced sample consisted of PBMCs or T cells enriched from blood (not recorded which). The receptors here all came from a woman aged 25 to 39 with acute COVID-19. Each CDR3 is given with its conserved first and last residue. D genes are given only for firm matches. Only some rows state a clone size, as once, few, many or a class for expanded clones.

>TRBJ1-3|TRBV6-5|TRBD1|.
TGTGCCAGCAGGGACAGGGAAGGTCCTGGAAACACCATATATTTT
CASRDREGPGNTIYF
>TRBJ1-1|TRBV19|.|.
TGTGCCAGTAGTCCCGGACGGGGAAACACTGAAGCTTTCTTT
CASSPGRGNTEAFF
>TRBJ2-7|TRBV9|TRBD1|.
TGTGCCAGCAGCGTAGGACAGGGCCTGACCTACGAGCAGTACTTC
CASSVGQGLTYEQYF
>TRBJ2-7|TRBV9|TRBD1|once
TGTGCCAGCAGCGTCGGGGACAGGGTTTCCTACGAGCAGTACTTC
CASSVGDRVSYEQYF
>TRBJ2-5|TRBV15|.|.
TGTGCCACCAGCAGAGATCCCAGGGCCGAGTGGAGAGAGACCCAGTACTTC
CATSRDPRAEWRETQYF
>TRBJ2-3|TRBV9|TRBD2|.
TGTGCCAGCAGCGTCGGGACTAGCGGGGGGGCTTACACAGATACGCAGTATTTT
CASSVGTSGGAYTDTQYF
>TRBJ2-5|TRBV13|.|.
TGTGCCAGCAGCCCGAGGACAGCCCAAGAGACCCAGTACTTC
CASSPRTAQETQYF
>TRBJ1-3|TRBV7-6|.|.
TGTGCCAGCAGTACCGGGACATCGGGCTCTGGAAACACCATATATTTT
CASSTGTSGSGNTIYF
>TRBJ1-4|TRBV4-3|TRBD1|few
TGCGCCAGCAGCCCCGGCGGTAGACAGGGGGATGAAAAACTGTTTTTT
CASSPGGRQGDEKLFF
>TRBJ1-1|TRBV7-9|TRBD1|.
TGTGCCAGCAGCTTAGTCAAGGGGGCGGAAGCTTTCTTT
CASSLVKGAEAFF
>TRBJ2-2|TRBV7-2|.|.
TGTGCCAGCAGCTTAGAGGGGGATCCGAACACCGGGGAGCTGTTTTTT
CASSLEGDPNTGELFF
>TRBJ2-2|TRBV28|.|.
TGTGCCAGCAGAAGGGGAGGCACCGGGGAGCTGTTTTTT
CASRRGGTGELFF
>TRBJ1-6|TRBV19|.|.
TGTGCCAGTAGTATCGGACAGACTAATTCACCCCTCCACTTT
CASSIGQTNSPLHF
>TRBJ1-2|TRBV12-3/TRBV12-4|.|.
TGTGCCAGCAGTTTGGCACCAAACTATGGCTACACCTTC
CASSLAPNYGYTF
>TRBJ2-7|TRBV5-1|.|.
TGCGCCAGCCAAAGGGACACCTCCTACGAGCAGTACTTC
CASQRDTSYEQYF
>TRBJ1-1|TRBV5-6|TRBD1|.
TGTGCCAGCAGCTTGTTGTTGGGACAGGGGCAAGGAGATGCTTTCTTT
CASSLLLGQGQGDAFF
>TRBJ2-1|TRBV12-3/TRBV12-4|.|.
TGTGCCAGCAGTCGGGGGTTCGAGGATGAGCAGTTCTTC
CASSRGFEDEQFF
>TRBJ1-1|TRBV6-5|TRBD1|.
TGTGCCAGCAGTTTGGACAGGGGAGGCACTGAAGCTTTCTTT
CASSLDRGGTEAFF
>TRBJ2-1|TRBV19|.|.
TGTGCCAGCAGCTTAGGCAGGGGAAAGTACAATGAGCAGTTCTTC
CASSLGRGKYNEQFF
>TRBJ1-2|TRBV6-1|.|once
TGTGCCAGCAGTGAAGCGGGCAGTTTACTCTATGGCTACACCTTC
CASSEAGSLLYGYTF
>TRBJ1-5|TRBV2|TRBD1|.
TGTGCCAGCAGTGCGGGTGGACAGGGAACGAGCAATCAGCCCCAGCATTTT
CASSAGGQGTSNQPQHF
>TRBJ2-2|TRBV7-2|.|.
TGTGCCAGCCGATCCCGCGGCGGCCCTCCCTCCGGGGAGCTGTTTTTT
CASRSRGGPPSGELFF
>TRBJ1-3|TRBV5-1|.|.
TGCGCCAGCACCCCAGGTCCCTCTGGAAACACCATATATTTT
CASTPGPSGNTIYF
>TRBJ2-7|TRBV3-1/TRBV3-2|TRBD2|once
TGTGCCAGCAGCCAAGCCTCCCATGGCGGGGGGCCCTACGAGCAGTACTTC
CASSQASHGGGPYEQYF